One sample yielded the 17 T cell receptor beta chains listed below, sequenced in a study of blood T cell repertoires in COVID-19. Using immunoSEQ multiplex PCR, the repertoire was profiled, and TCRdb retains in-frame clones only, with some absent. Of 450,000 or so clones in the sample, about 90% were seen once. The specimen was PBMCs or T cells enriched from blood (not recorded which). The receptors come from a young man who had recovered from COVID-19.

This clone came up once. The chain joins TRBV15 to TRBJ2-6; no firm D call. V was shortened by 0 bases and J by 4 bases, with 4 bases between the two germline ends. This CDR3 spans 14 amino acids. Per the germline V gene, CDR1 is LNHNV and CDR2 is YYDKDF (reference sequence). CDR3 protein: CATSRDLGANVLTF. CDR3 in DNA: TGTGCCACCAGCAGAGACTTGGGGGCCAACGTCCTGACTTTC. The complete variable domain, with remaining parts taken from reference TRBV15 and TRBJ2-6, reads DAMVIQNPRYQVTQFGKPVTLSCSQTLNHNVMYWYQQKSSQAPKLLFHYYDKDFNNEADTPDNFQSRRPNTSFCFLDIRSPGLGDTAMYLCATSRDLGANVLTFGAGSRLTVL.

The chain links TRBV18 to TRBJ2-7; possibly TRBD2 for D (6 bases). CDR3 length: 15 residues. V lost 4 bases and J 3 bases, leaving 16 bases between the germline ends. The germline V gene has CDR1 KGHSH and CDR2 LQKENI. CDR3 nucleotides: TGTGCCAGCTCACGGAGTGGGGGGACTTTCTACGAGCAGTACTTC. It translates to CASSRSGGTFYEQYF.

The chain is built from TRBV5-4 and TRBJ2-3, with a possible D match to TRBD2 (5 bases). This CDR3 is built from 13 residues. V was clipped by 0 bases and J by 5 bases, with 7 bases between them. Germline-derived CDR1 and CDR2 are SGHNT and YYREEE (reference sequence). The CDR3: CASSLGTLDTQYF. The CDR3 region has the DNA TGTGCCAGCAGCTTGGGGACTTTAGATACGCAGTATTTT. Full variable domain (outside the CDR3, taken from reference TRBV5-4 and TRBJ2-3): ETGVTQSPTHLIKTRGQQVTLRCSSQSGHNTVSWYQQALGQGPQFIFQYYREEENGRGNFPPRFSGLQFPNYSSELNVNALELDDSALYLCASSLGTLDTQYFGPGTRLTVL.

This clone was found once. The V call is TRBV5-1, the J call TRBJ2-7; 7 bases fit TRBD1. V was clipped by 6 bases and J by 2 bases; unmatched bases: 11. In germline, CDR1 is SGHRS, CDR2 YFSETQ. The CDR3 length is 15 residues. CDR3 residues: CASTPRQGPTYEQYF. Written as DNA, the CDR3 is TGCGCCAGCACACCACGACAGGGACCAACCTACGAGCAGTACTTC.

This clone was seen only once. This CDR3 is CASSEDSSYGYTF. DNA of the CDR3: TGTGCCAGCAGTGAAGACAGTTCCTATGGCTACACCTTC. The chain employs TRBV2 and TRBJ1-2; D gene unclear. This CDR3 has 13 residues. CDR1 is SNHLY, CDR2 FYNNEI, per germline. Trimming stripped 1 base from V and 4 bases from J, with 7 bases between.

The CDR3 sequence is CASSLTLGNTGELFF. CDR3 coding DNA: TGCGCCAGCAGCTTGACCCTAGGTAACACCGGGGAGCTGTTTTTT. This sequence joins TRBV5-1 and TRBJ2-2; D gene unclear. This CDR3 is 15 amino acids long. Trimming cost V 1 base and J 2 bases, with 9 bases left between them. The germline CDR1 and CDR2 sequences are SGHRS and YFSETQ. Full variable domain (rest looked up from reference TRBV5-1 and TRBJ2-2): KAGVTQTPRYLIKTRGQQVTLSCSPISGHRSVSWYQQTPGQGLQFLFEYFSETQRNKGNFPGRFSGRQFSNSRSEMNVSTLELGDSALYLCASSLTLGNTGELFFGEGSRLTVL.

The CDR3 nucleotides read TGTGCCAGCAGCCTAGGGGGACTATTATACAATGAGCAGTTCTTC. Its translation: CASSLGGLLYNEQFF. The V call is TRBV9, the J call TRBJ2-1; tentative D call: TRBD2 (7 bases). In germline, CDR1 is SGDLS, CDR2 YYNGEE. The CDR3 contains 15 residues. The germline V and J ends were trimmed by 4 bases and 4 bases, with 15 bases remaining between them. Based on the CDR3 plus reference TRBV9 and TRBJ2-1, the full variable domain is DSGVTQTPKHLITATGQRVTLRCSPRSGDLSVYWYQQSLDQGLQFLIQYYNGEERAKGNILERFSAQQFPDLHSELNLSSLELGDSALYFCASSLGGLLYNEQFFGPGTRLTVL.

This chain connects TRBV5-8 to TRBJ1-3; D may be TRBD1 (5 bases). With 0 bases removed from V and 4 bases from J, the gap between germline ends came to 11 bases. The germline V gene has CDR1 SGHTS and CDR2 YDEGEE. This CDR3 contains 15 residues. CDR3 sequence reads: CASSLAGLAGNTIYF. CDR3 sequence (DNA): TGTGCCAGCAGCTTGGCAGGGTTGGCGGGAAACACCATATATTTT.

CDR3 in DNA: TGTGCCAGCAGCCAACGGGACAGGCAGGGCTTATATGGCTACACCTTC. Translating gives CASSQRDRQGLYGYTF. The chain joins TRBV3-1 (or the pseudogene TRBV3-2) to TRBJ1-2, with 8 bases aligning to TRBD1. Per germline, CDR1 LGHDT and CDR2 YNNKEL (reference sequence). Trimming cost V 2 bases and J 5 bases; bases outside gene matches: 10. There are 16 residues in the CDR3.

V and J are TRBV6-2 or TRBV6-3 and TRBJ1-2, with D possibly TRBD1 on 5 matching bases. The CDR3 extends over 14 amino acids. Germline V gene lookup returns CDR1 MNHEY and CDR2 SVGEGT. V was cut by 2 bases and J by 8 bases, with 15 bases left in between. The CDR3 loop is CASSYAPGQAGYTF. The CDR3 DNA follows: TGTGCCAGCAGTTACGCCCCAGGGCAGGCGGGCTACACCTTC.

CDR3 protein: CASSSDRGLLTEAFF. The DNA for the CDR3 is TGTGCCAGCAGCTCAGACAGGGGGCTGCTCACTGAAGCTTTCTTT. The chain recombines TRBV5-4 with TRBJ1-1; 10 bases are shared with TRBD1. The CDR3 contains 15 residues. CDR1 SGHNT and CDR2 YYREEE come from the germline V gene (reference sequence). V lost 3 bases, J lost 4 bases, and 6 bases stayed unmatched.

CDR3 nucleotides: TGCGCCAGCAGCCAACAGGGTACTAGCTATGGCTACACCTTC. It translates to CASSQQGTSYGYTF. V usage is TRBV5-1 and J usage is TRBJ1-2, with D perhaps matching TRBD1 (6 bases). CDR1 and CDR2 (germline): SGHRS, YFSETQ. The CDR3 spans 14 residues. V was shortened by 4 bases and J by 4 bases, with 14 bases between the two germline ends.

The chain employs TRBV14 and TRBJ2-1; no reliable D call. CDR1 and CDR2 (germline): SGHDN, FVKESK. Trimming shortened V by 2 bases and J by 6 bases, and 14 bases separated the two germline ends. The CDR3 contains 15 residues. The CDR3 region is CASSQHSLRGNEQFF. As DNA, the CDR3 is TGTGCCAGCAGCCAACACTCCTTAAGAGGCAATGAGCAGTTCTTC.

A single count supports this clone. The genes are TRBV7-9 and TRBJ2-5, with TRBD2 matching 8 bases. V lost 5 bases to trimming and J lost 2 bases; unmatched junction nucleotides: 7. The CDR3 length is 15 residues. Germline V CDR1 and CDR2: SEHNR, FQNEAQ (reference sequence). Here the CDR3 DNA reads TGTGCCAGCAGCCCAATAGCGGGACAACAAGAGACCCAGTACTTC. Translation: CASSPIAGQQETQYF.

V gene TRBV4-1 combines with J gene TRBJ1-2, with D possibly matching TRBD1 (6 bases). Germline-derived CDR1 and CDR2 are MGHRA and YSYEKL. This CDR3 has 15 residues. Trimming removed 1 base from V and 4 bases from J, with 13 bases in between. The CDR3 DNA sequence: TGCGCCAGCAGCCAAGGGGGGGGCGACCTCTATGGCTACACCTTC. Its translation: CASSQGGGDLYGYTF.

The V call is TRBV11-3, the J call TRBJ1-1, with 7 bases fitting TRBD1. This CDR3 has 13 residues. Germline CDR1 and CDR2: SGHNT and YENEEA. V dropped 5 bases and J dropped 3; count of bases not matched to a gene: 3. The DNA of the CDR3 is TGTGCCAGCAGCAGGGGACAGTACACTGAAGCTTTCTTT. Translating it yields CASSRGQYTEAFF. The full variable domain, its missing parts supplied by reference TRBV11-3 and TRBJ1-1, is EAGVVQSPRYKIIEKKQPVAFWCNPISGHNTLYWYLQNLGQGPELLIRYENEEAVDDSQLPKDRFSAERLKGVDSTLKIQPAELGDSAVYLCASSRGQYTEAFFGQGTRLTVV.

A word on this clone: Other DNA sequences in this specimen translate into the identical CDR3. The V gene is TRBV2, the J gene TRBJ1-6; D call uncertain. V was pared by 2 bases and J by 5 bases, with 4 bases between. CDR1 is SNHLY, CDR2 FYNNEI, per germline. This CDR3 contains 13 residues. The CDR3 loop is CASSEQNNSPLHF. DNA for the CDR3: TGTGCCAGCAGTGAACAGAATAATTCACCCCTCCACTTT.